This T cell receptor beta chain emerged from a study of response to subunit inactivated influenza vaccine. TCRdb ran MiXCR on the RT-PCR reads and lists one entry per CDR3 protein. The sample has 650,000 to 800,000 distinct CDR3 sequences; approximately 15% are singletons. Germline CDR1 reads SGHTA; CDR2 reads FQGNSA. V lost 5 bases to trimming and J lost 2 bases, with 13 bases between them. The CDR3 runs to 16 residues. The chain links TRBV7-2 to TRBJ2-6, with a weak D call TRBD1 (5 bases). This clonotype originated in a man in his forties or fifties who received an inactivated influenza vaccine. Here the sequenced sample was PBMCs from blood, taken 14 days before vaccination. The CDR3 spells CASSPVGAAGANVLTF. For the CDR3, the DNA is TGTGCCAGCAGCCCAGTAGGGGCGGCTGGGGCCAACGTCCTGACTTTC.